The source of this T cell receptor beta chain is a study of CD8+ T cells in alopecia areata (dated by TCRdb to between 2018 and 2020). Regarding the research as a whole: The treated patients, all with moderate-to-severe alopecia areata, were enrolled in an open-label pilot trial of oral tofacitinib given at 5 to 10 mg twice daily. Scalp tissue and sorted CD4+ and CD8+ peripheral blood T cells from patchy and totalis/universalis alopecia areata patients and from healthy controls were covered by human TCRbeta sequencing. Tofacitinib was given for 6 to 18 months, followed by 6 months of follow-up off drug to assess delayed response and recurrence. Tofacitinib-treated patients had biopsies at baseline and at 4 and 24 weeks of treatment, with a later scalp biopsy in several patients. The SALT score, which quantifies the percentage of affected scalp surface area, was used to measure disease severity in treated patients. Clonality in the scalp was compared among normal scalp (n=4), patchy alopecia areata scalp (n=8), and alopecia totalis/universalis scalp (n=8). RNA was extracted with the PAXgene miRNA kit for fixed scalp, the miRNeasy kit for PBMCs, and the RNeasy kit for mouse skin. Amplification of TCRbeta CDR3 regions was done by immunoSEQ multiplex PCR using 35 Vbeta forward primers and 13 Jbeta reverse primers. High-throughput TCRbeta sequencing was used to examine T cell clonal expansion in alopecia areata in both the C3H/HeJ mouse model and human patients.

This clone was seen a handful of times. The target of this receptor is not known. The input lacks base qualities; no much larger clone sits a single base away. Study-wide findings and limitations: Tofacitinib significantly decreased scalp clonality and the number of expanded CD8+ clones among the top 100 scalp clones. Compared with normal scalp, lesional scalp had higher clonality and more expanded CD8+ clones, particularly in alopecia totalis/universalis, a pattern that suggests antigenic drive. Compared with mice, TCR sequences shared between patients were less clear, possibly partly because of HLA diversity across the patient population. During tofacitinib treatment, many expanded lesional clones remained in scalp and blood, and this persistence may partly explain relapse after treatment is stopped. Because the treated cohort was small and included a single nonresponder, larger studies are needed to assess links between baseline CD8+ expansion and response. Resident alphabeta T cells in normal human skin are also sequenced, complicating scalp TCR repertoire analysis, unlike mouse skin dominated by gammadelta T cells.

The sample's time point, from its label and the paper: about 4 weeks on oral tofacitinib. Per the publication, the treatment or condition label means: oral pan-JAK inhibitor, 5-10 mg twice daily. From alopecia areata patients, peripheral blood was collected along with lesional scalp punch biopsies. PBMCs were separated by density centrifugation and stained for CD3, CD4 and CD8, after which CD4+ and CD8+ T cells were sorted on a FACSAria. CDR1 SGHTA and CDR2 FQGNSA were looked up in the germline V gene. Measured from the cysteine to the phenylalanine, the CDR3 is 14 residues long. The kept DNA is CDR3 alone, 42 bases in frame from the first base. Trimming costs V 5 bases and J 0 bases, and their ends lie 8 bases apart. Libraries were prepared through the immunoSEQ multiplex PCR assay. RNA was extracted from all samples and reverse transcribed into cDNA, which served as template for TCR sequencing. First-strand cDNA was synthesized with SuperScript III using a 2:1 mix of oligo-dT and random hexamers. A synthetic immune receptor repertoire was used to gauge amplification bias, and whatever bias remained was removed computationally. The authors' analysis ran thus. Raw reads were preprocessed for error removal, and CDR3 was defined according to IMGT conventions as running from the conserved cysteine to phenylalanine. To get clonality, Shannon entropy was normalized by log2 of the number of productive unique TCRs and the result was subtracted from 1. Whether scalp clones were CD4 or CD8 was inferred by matching scalp TCRbeta sequences against CD4 and CD8 repertoires sorted from blood. TCRdb stores this immuneACCESS table with in-frame sequences only. Part of the clones is absent; in the studies checked, under half of the shortfall reflects unresolved V genes, and no reason is known for the rest. V, J and clone size were drawn from that table, and D and trimming were deduced from the DNA. The sample contains 200,000 to 250,000 clones, 55% to 70% of them found a single time. The ten largest clones take up roughly 4.2% of the sample.

The receptor was derived from a human donor with alopecia areata. Recombination linked TRBV7-2 to TRBJ2-4, with the identity of the D gene unclear. This specimen consisted of CD4+ T cells sorted from blood, obtained at week 4, from a patient treated with tofacitinib. The DNA sequence reads TGTGCCAGCAGCCCCGAGCTAGCCAAAAACATTCAGTACTTC. Its protein reads: CASSPELAKNIQYF.